This T cell receptor (beta chain) is from a study of cytomegalovirus exposure and HLA in healthy donors. Study-wide results and caveats: Three CMV-associated chains proved CMV antigen-specific in vitro.

Using immunoSEQ multiplex PCR, the repertoire was profiled, and TCRdb retains in-frame clones only, with some absent. This table holds about 130,000 clones, roughly nine tenths found once. Only one count was recorded for this clone. Its antigen is as yet unknown. The CDR3 is 17 amino acids. The V gene end was trimmed by 2 bases and the J gene end by 0 bases; junction bases not matched to a gene: 9. From germline, CDR1 is ENHRY and CDR2 SYGVKD. The clonotype was recovered from a woman aged 18-30 years in good health and CMV-seronegative. The sample taken for sequencing was PBMCs. This chain uses TRBV10-3 with TRBJ2-7; 8 bases line up with TRBD2. The CDR3 DNA is TGTGCCATCAGTGAGACCTCGGGGAGCGGGAGCTCCTACGAGCAGTACTTC. Translation gives CAISETSGSGSSYEQYF.